A selection of T cell receptor beta chains follows, all from one sample in a study of OX40 agonist ivuxolimab in advanced cancers. The table came from immunoSEQ multiplex PCR; TCRdb's copy has only in-frame clones and leaves some out. The sample holds some 70,000 clones, 85% to 95% seen once. The sequencing here drew on CD4+ or CD8+ T cells sorted from blood, taken in a trial of the OX40 agonist ivuxolimab. The receptor source for this set is an adult with an advanced solid tumor such as melanoma, head and neck, liver or kidney cancer. Both conserved end residues are part of each CDR3. The D gene is left open where the match is weak. Clone size, where shown, is once, few, many, or a class for clones that have expanded.

TRBJ2-7,NA,TRBV2,NA,CASTTRGSSYEQYF,TGTGCCAGCACAACCCGAGGCTCTTCCTACGAGCAGTACTTC
TRBJ2-1,TRBD1,TRBV11-3,NA,CASSPSGGPNNEQFF,TGTGCCAGCAGCCCGTCAGGGGGACCTAACAATGAGCAGTTCTTC
TRBJ1-5,NA,TRBV5-8,NA,CASSFGTANQPQHF,TGTGCCAGCAGCTTCGGGACGGCAAATCAGCCCCAGCATTTT
TRBJ2-5,TRBD1,TRBV28,NA,CASSLPGQGTRETQYF,TGTGCCAGCAGTCTCCCGGGACAGGGGACTAGAGAGACCCAGTACTTC
TRBJ2-2,TRBD2,TRBV4-1,NA,CASRLGTSGRAGELFF,TGCGCCAGCAGACTTGGGACTAGCGGGAGGGCCGGGGAGCTGTTTTTT
TRBJ2-3,TRBD2,TRBV9,NA,CASSVGLAGGPDTQYF,TGTGCCAGCAGCGTAGGCCTAGCGGGAGGCCCAGATACGCAGTATTTT
TRBJ2-7,NA,TRBV6-5,once,CASSYRGYEQYF,TGTGCCAGCAGTTACAGGGGCTACGAGCAGTACTTC
TRBJ2-6,TRBD2,TRBV11-3,NA,CASSPRLAQSDVLTF,TGTGCCAGCAGCCCCCGACTAGCCCAGTCCGACGTCCTGACTTTC
TRBJ1-3,NA,TRBV28,NA,CASSPTPRTGGSGNTIYF,TGTGCCAGCAGTCCTACCCCCCGGACCGGAGGCTCTGGAAACACCATATATTTT
TRBJ2-7,NA,TRBV30,NA,CAWTGGYEQYF,TGTGCCTGGACCGGGGGCTACGAGCAGTACTTC
TRBJ2-7,NA,TRBV6-6,NA,CASINSNYEQYF,TGTGCCAGCATCAACAGCAACTACGAGCAGTACTTC
TRBJ2-7,NA,TRBV6-5,NA,CASSRGGTYEQYF,TGTGCCAGCAGTCGGGGAGGAACCTACGAGCAGTACTTC
TRBJ1-2,NA,TRBV11-3,NA,CASSSNYGYTF,TGTGCCAGCAGCTCTAACTATGGCTACACCTTC
TRBJ1-4,NA,TRBV14,NA,CASSQLTGGEKLFF,TGTGCCAGCAGCCAATTAACAGGAGGAGAAAAACTGTTTTTT
TRBJ2-1,TRBD2,TRBV5-1,NA,CASSSLAGDGNEQFF,TGCGCCAGCAGTTCACTAGCGGGAGACGGAAATGAGCAGTTCTTC
TRBJ1-1,NA,TRBV5-1,NA,CASSWTDENTEAFF,TGCGCCAGCAGCTGGACAGACGAGAACACTGAAGCTTTCTTT
TRBJ2-7,TRBD2,TRBV5-1,NA,CASSSGTSDEQYF,TGCGCCAGCAGCTCCGGGACTAGTGACGAGCAGTACTTC
TRBJ2-7,NA,TRBV6-5,NA,CATSPLATDEQYF,TGTGCCACCTCGCCGCTAGCGACAGACGAGCAGTACTTC